The entry below describes one T cell receptor beta chain. Antigen unknown. Regarding donors, all were healthy bone marrow donors. Donors counted as nominally healthy when sampled, yet unrecorded immune exposures were likely. The sample originates from a study of cytomegalovirus exposure and HLA in healthy donors. The PCR contained 60 Vbeta and 13 Jbeta primers. The method was immunoSEQ multiplex PCR; TCRdb's version includes in-frame clones alone and lacks a portion of them. The sample shows under 150,000 clones, approximately 80% of them seen only once. Study-level findings and limits: TCR beta sequences reportedly predicted most subjects' HLA-A and HLA-B alleles accurately.

Germline values: CDR1 DFQATT, CDR2 SNEGSKA (reference sequence). Trimming removed 6 bases at V and 12 bases at J, with 16 bases between. The CDR3 is 11 amino acids. The sample was PBMCs. The receptor's source is a woman aged 40 to 50 in good health and CMV-seropositive. J is TRBJ2-3 and V is TRBV20-1, with D possibly TRBD1 on 6 matching bases. The CDR3 is CSAQGQSNQYF. CDR3 coding DNA: TGCAGTGCACAAGGACAGTCTAACCAGTATTTT.